This T cell receptor beta chain was sequenced during a study of blood T cell repertoires in COVID-19. Across the study: PBMCs, B-cell-depleted T cells, or T cells provided the cDNA or gDNA that made up the material.

Germline V gives CDR1 MNHEY, CDR2 SMNVEV (reference sequence). V was clipped by 0 bases and J by 6 bases, with 9 bases between them. The CDR3 is 13 residues long. In the original workflow: Amplifying reference gene primers gave estimates of nucleated cell counts. This table comes from immunoSEQ multiplex PCR, and its TCRdb copy is limited to in-frame clones, with some not included. Clonal size and the V and J genes are those of that table, whereas D and trimming came from the DNA. The profile shows tens of thousands of clones, around 67% of them singletons. The source is a woman between 50 and 59 years old with active or convalescent COVID-19. This chain joins TRBV27 and TRBJ2-7; D ambiguous. Sequenced material: peripheral blood. Here the CDR3 DNA reads TGTGCCAGCAGTTTATCGAGAGGTCTCGAGCAGTACTTC. Amino acids: CASSLSRGLEQYF.